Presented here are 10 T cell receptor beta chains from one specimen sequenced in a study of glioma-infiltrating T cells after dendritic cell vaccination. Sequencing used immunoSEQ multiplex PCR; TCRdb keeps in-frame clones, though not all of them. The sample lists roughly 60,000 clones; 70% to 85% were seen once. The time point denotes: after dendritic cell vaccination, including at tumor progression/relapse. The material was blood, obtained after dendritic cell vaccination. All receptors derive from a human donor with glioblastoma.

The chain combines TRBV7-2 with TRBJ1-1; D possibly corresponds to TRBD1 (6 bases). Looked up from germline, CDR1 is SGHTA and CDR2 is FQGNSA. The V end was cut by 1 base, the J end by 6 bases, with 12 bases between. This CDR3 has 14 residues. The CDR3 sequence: CASSLGGGGAEAFF. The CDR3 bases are TGTGCCAGCAGCTTAGGAGGGGGAGGGGCTGAAGCTTTCTTT.

The CDR3: CASSTDGLSTGELFF. In DNA form, the CDR3 reads TGCGCCAGCTCCACCGACGGACTAAGTACCGGGGAGCTGTTTTTT. The chain has TRBV5-1 and TRBJ2-2; D might be TRBD2 (6 bases). The CDR3 has 15 amino acids. The V end lost 7 bases, the J end lost 5 bases, and 18 bases lay between the germline ends. Per the germline V gene, CDR1 is SGHRS and CDR2 is YFSETQ.

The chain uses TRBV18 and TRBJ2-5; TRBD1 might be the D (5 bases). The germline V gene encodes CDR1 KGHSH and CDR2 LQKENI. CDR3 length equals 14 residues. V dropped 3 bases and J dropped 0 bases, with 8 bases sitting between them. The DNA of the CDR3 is TGTGCCAGCTCACCTGACAGACACCAAGAGACCCAGTACTTC. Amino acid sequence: CASSPDRHQETQYF. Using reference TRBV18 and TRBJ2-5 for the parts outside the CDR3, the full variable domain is NAGVMQNPRHLVRRRGQEARLRCSPMKGHSHVYWYRQLPEEGLKFMVYLQKENIIDESGMPKERFSAEFPKEGPSILRIQQVVRGDSAAYFCASSPDRHQETQYFGPGTRLLVL.

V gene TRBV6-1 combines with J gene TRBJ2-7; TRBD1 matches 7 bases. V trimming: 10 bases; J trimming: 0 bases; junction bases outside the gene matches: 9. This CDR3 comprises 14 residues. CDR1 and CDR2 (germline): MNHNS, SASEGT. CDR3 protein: CATATGTASYEQYF. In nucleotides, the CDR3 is TGTGCCACAGCCACCGGGACAGCCTCCTACGAGCAGTACTTC.

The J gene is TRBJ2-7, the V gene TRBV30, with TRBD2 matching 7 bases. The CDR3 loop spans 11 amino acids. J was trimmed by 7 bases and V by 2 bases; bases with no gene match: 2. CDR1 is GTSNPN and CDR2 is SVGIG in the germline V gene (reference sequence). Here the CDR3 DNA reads TGTGCCTGGAGTCCCGGGGGGGAGCAGTACTTC. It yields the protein CAWSPGGEQYF.

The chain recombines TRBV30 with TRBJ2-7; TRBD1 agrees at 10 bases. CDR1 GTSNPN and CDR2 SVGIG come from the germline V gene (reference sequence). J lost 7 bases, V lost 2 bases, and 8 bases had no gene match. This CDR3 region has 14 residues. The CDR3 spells CAWSSTGGSGEQYF. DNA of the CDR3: TGTGCCTGGAGTTCGACAGGGGGCTCAGGTGAGCAGTACTTC. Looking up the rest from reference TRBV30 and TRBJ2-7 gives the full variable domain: SQTIHQWPATLVQPVGSPLSLECTVEGTSNPNLYWYRQAAGRGLQLLFYSVGIGQISSEVPQNLSASRPQDRQFILSSKKLLLSDSGFYLCAWSSTGGSGEQYFGPGTRLTVT.

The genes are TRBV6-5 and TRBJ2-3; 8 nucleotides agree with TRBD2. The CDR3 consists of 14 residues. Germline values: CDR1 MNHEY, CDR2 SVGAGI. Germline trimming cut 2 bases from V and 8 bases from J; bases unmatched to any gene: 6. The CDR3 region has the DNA TGTGCCAGCAGTTACCGGGGGGGGGCCAGTACGCAGTATTTT. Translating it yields CASSYRGGASTQYF.

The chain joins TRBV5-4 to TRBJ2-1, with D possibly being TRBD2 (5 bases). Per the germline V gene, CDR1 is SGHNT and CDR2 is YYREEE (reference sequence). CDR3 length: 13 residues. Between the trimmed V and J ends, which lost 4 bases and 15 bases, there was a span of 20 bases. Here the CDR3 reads CASSPAAGLPRFF. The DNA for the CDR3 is TGTGCCAGCAGCCCGGCCGCCGGACTCCCCCGGTTCTTC.

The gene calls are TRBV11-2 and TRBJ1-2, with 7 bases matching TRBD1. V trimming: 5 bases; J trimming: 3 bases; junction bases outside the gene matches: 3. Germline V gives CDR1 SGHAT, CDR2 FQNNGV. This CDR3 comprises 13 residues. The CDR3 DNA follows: TGTGCCAGCAGCCCACAGGGGTACTATGGCTACACCTTC. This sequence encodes CASSPQGYYGYTF.

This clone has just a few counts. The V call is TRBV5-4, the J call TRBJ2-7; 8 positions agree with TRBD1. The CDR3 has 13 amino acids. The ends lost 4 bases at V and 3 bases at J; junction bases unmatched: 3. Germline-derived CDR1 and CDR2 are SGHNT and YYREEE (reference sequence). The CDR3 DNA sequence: TGTGCCAGCAGCCGGACAGGGAGCTACGAGCAGTACTTC. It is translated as CASSRTGSYEQYF.